The 9 T cell receptor beta chains reported below all come from one sample, sequenced in a study of T cells in Graves' hyperthyroidism and ophthalmopathy. What was amplified from RNA transcripts were TCR beta CDR3 regions. HTBI primers drove first-round RT-PCR of the TCR CDR3. TCRdb reprocessed the multiplex PCR reads via MiXCR and lists one record per CDR3 protein. The sample has hundreds of thousands of distinct CDR3 sequences; approximately 16% are singletons. The sample consisted of blood. Receptors were obtained from a woman aged 35 to 49 with Graves' ophthalmopathy.

V is TRBV4-1 and J is TRBJ2-5, with 7 bases that match TRBD1. There are 15 residues in the CDR3. The V gene's germline CDR1 is MGHRA and CDR2 YSYEKL. The V segment lost 4 bases and the J segment 5 bases; nucleotides outside the gene matches: 10. CDR3 in amino acids: CASSPWTGEGETQYF. The CDR3 coding sequence is TGCGCCAGCAGCCCGTGGACAGGCGAGGGGGAGACCCAGTACTTC.

The sample holds a few counts of this clonotype. This rearrangement joins TRBV4-2 to TRBJ2-7, with TRBD1 matching over 7 bases. The V and J ends lost 2 bases and 4 bases, in that order; junction bases with no gene match: 11. The CDR3 length is 16 residues. The germline gives CDR1 LGHNA, CDR2 YNFKEQ. The CDR3 nucleotides are TGTGCCAGCAGCCAACAGACAGGGCGTTATTCGTACGAGCAGTACTTC. Encoded protein: CASSQQTGRYSYEQYF.

The table lists this clonotype with a few counts. V gene TRBV28 combines with J gene TRBJ2-3, with TRBD2 matching 10 bases. With V trimmed by 4 bases and J by 13 bases, 11 bases remained unmatched. The CDR3 length is 14 residues. The germline V gene has CDR1 MDHEN and CDR2 SYDVKM. The chain's CDR3 is CASSSSPSGGDKYF. CDR3 bases: TGTGCCAGCAGTTCTTCTCCTAGCGGGGGTGATAAGTATTTT.

This clonotype was observed a few times. The V gene is TRBV3-1, the J gene TRBJ1-3; D gene ambiguous. Deletions cut 0 bases from V and 0 bases from J, with 6 bases between. Germline V gene sequence: CDR1 LGHDT, CDR2 YNNKEL (reference sequence). The CDR3 is made up of 15 amino acids. Written as DNA, the CDR3 is TGTGCCAGCAGCCAAGATCGGTTCTCTGGAAACACCATATATTTT. It is translated as CASSQDRFSGNTIYF.

This clonotype was observed a few times. The rearrangement uses TRBV12-3 or TRBV12-4 and TRBJ2-1; 11 bases line up with TRBD2. CDR3 length equals 15 residues. Trimming cost V 6 bases and J 1 base; bases outside gene matches: 2. The CDR3 here is CASRTSGRSYNEQFF. Here the CDR3 DNA reads TGTGCCAGCAGAACTAGCGGGAGATCCTACAATGAGCAGTTCTTC.

This clonotype was seen repeatedly, ten times or more. This chain connects TRBV12-3 or TRBV12-4 to TRBJ2-3; D gene uncertain. Between the trimmed V and J ends, which lost 11 bases and 0 bases, there was a span of 12 bases. CDR3 length equals 13 residues. In nucleotides, the CDR3 is TGTGCCTCCCGGGCCGGTAGCACAGATACGCAGTATTTT. Translation: CASRAGSTDTQYF.

This clonotype was recorded at least ten times. The rearrangement uses TRBV10-1 and TRBJ1-5; D is undetermined. Trimming took off 2 bases at V and 3 bases at J, with 20 bases between the two ends. CDR1 and CDR2 (germline): WNHNN, SYGVQD (reference sequence). CDR3 length equals 18 residues. The CDR3: CASSEEDRNDGYNQPQHF. Here the CDR3 DNA reads TGCGCCAGCAGTGAGGAAGACCGGAACGACGGATACAATCAGCCCCAGCATTTT.

In this sample, this clonotype turned up many times. The chain has TRBV2 and TRBJ2-7; D uncertain. Trimming left V 9 bases short and J 2 bases short, with 14 bases between. Germline loops: CDR1 SNHLY, CDR2 FYNNEI. The CDR3 has 13 amino acids. The CDR3 DNA is TGTGCCAGTCTCCAAGACGGTACCTACGAGCAGTACTTC. Its translation is CASLQDGTYEQYF.

The gene calls are TRBV19 and TRBJ2-5, with 8 bases matching TRBD2. Germline V gives CDR1 LNHDA, CDR2 SQIVND (reference sequence). Trimming cost V 4 bases and J 4 bases; bases outside gene matches: 11. CDR3 length equals 16 residues. The CDR3 sequence: CASSTWTSLDSETQYF. CDR3 DNA: TGTGCCAGTAGTACCTGGACTAGCCTCGATTCAGAGACCCAGTACTTC.